One sample yielded the 29 T cell receptor beta chains listed below, sequenced in a study of PD-L1 blockade in urothelial cancer. Here immunoSEQ multiplex PCR was the method, and the copy in TCRdb shows in-frame clones only, minus some. Among about 45,000 clones listed, about 88% were seen once. The time point is: pretreatment peripheral blood. The sequencing used PBMCs, collected around atezolizumab (anti-PD-L1) treatment. These receptor sequences come from a donor at least 40 years old with urothelial cancer.

The chain employs TRBV7-2 and TRBJ2-7, with no clear D. The CDR3 has 14 amino acids. The V end was cut by 5 bases, the J end by 2 bases, with 13 bases between. Germline-derived CDR1 and CDR2 are SGHTA and FQGNSA. The CDR3 sequence: CASSPNHVAYEQYF. The CDR3 DNA reads TGTGCCAGCAGCCCCAATCATGTAGCCTACGAGCAGTACTTC.

The chain employs TRBV6-6 and TRBJ2-7; the D gene is possibly TRBD1 (7 bases). Germline V gives CDR1 MNHNY, CDR2 SVGAGI (reference sequence). The CDR3 has 15 residues. Trimming took off 6 bases at V and 1 base at J, with 16 bases between the two ends. In DNA, the CDR3 is TGTGCCAGCAGGGGGGGCGCAGGGGGATCCTACGAGCAGTACTTC. This translates into CASRGGAGGSYEQYF.

This chain uses TRBV13 with TRBJ1-4, with 7 bases identical to TRBD1. This CDR3 spans 14 amino acids. Losses at the gene ends were 5 bases for V and 5 bases for J; bases not matched to a gene: 5. Per the germline V gene, CDR1 is PRHDT and CDR2 is FYEKMQ (reference sequence). This chain's CDR3 is CASSPTGRNEKLFF. The CDR3 nucleotides read TGTGCCAGCAGCCCGACAGGGAGGAATGAAAAACTGTTTTTT.

The chain has TRBV7-2 and TRBJ2-5, with D possibly TRBD1 on 5 matching bases. Germline CDR1 and CDR2: SGHTA and FQGNSA. The CDR3 runs to 16 residues. V lost 2 bases and J lost 4, with 17 bases in between. The CDR3 here is CASSLWGGLTRETQYF. The CDR3 coding sequence is TGTGCCAGCAGCTTATGGGGCGGTCTTACAAGAGAGACCCAGTACTTC.

This clone was seen only once. J is TRBJ1-5 and V is TRBV21-1. TRBV21-1 is deemed a pseudogene. This CDR3 has 15 amino acids. CDR3 loop: CASSKAGEKNQPQHF. CDR3 DNA: TGTGCCAGCAGCAAAGCTGGGGAGAAAAATCAGCCCCAGCATTTT.

This clone was counted a single time. This chain joins TRBV28 and TRBJ2-3; D uncertain. With 7 bases removed from V and 1 base from J, the gap between germline ends came to 15 bases. The CDR3 contains 15 residues. Germline V gene lookup returns CDR1 MDHEN and CDR2 SYDVKM. CDR3 in DNA: TGTGCCAGCACCCCCCGGCGGAGACGCACAGATACGCAGTATTTT. It encodes CASTPRRRRTDTQYF.

The rearrangement links TRBV6-6 to TRBJ1-5; D ambiguous. Germline V gives CDR1 MNHNY, CDR2 SVGAGI (reference sequence). V shed 6 bases and J shed 0 bases, with 15 bases lying between them. There are 16 residues in the CDR3. DNA of the CDR3: TGTGCCAGCAGCCCCGGAGAGGCCCCTAGCAATCAGCCCCAGCATTTT. It yields the protein CASSPGEAPSNQPQHF.

This sequence joins TRBV6-4 and TRBJ2-1; maybe TRBD1 (5 bases). The CDR3 consists of 13 residues. The V gene's germline CDR1 is MRHNA and CDR2 SNTAGT. V was shortened by 8 bases and J by 10 bases, with 18 bases between the two germline ends. The CDR3 protein is CASLPRGEGEQFF. The CDR3 DNA reads TGTGCCAGCCTCCCTAGGGGTGAAGGGGAGCAGTTCTTC.

Sample share makes this clone large. The chain combines TRBV11-2 with TRBJ2-7; 8 bases line up with TRBD1. The germline V gene encodes CDR1 SGHAT and CDR2 FQNNGV. V was pared by 5 bases and J by 7 bases, with 7 bases of the junction left unmatched. The CDR3 consists of 13 residues. CDR3 protein: CASSPGTGWEQYF. The CDR3 nucleotides are TGTGCCAGCAGCCCTGGGACAGGTTGGGAGCAGTACTTC.

The V gene is TRBV6-5, the J gene TRBJ2-7, with D maybe TRBD2 (7 bases). With 5 bases removed from V and 4 bases from J, the gap between germline ends came to 18 bases. CDR1 is MNHEY and CDR2 is SVGAGI in the germline V gene. The CDR3 has 15 residues. The CDR3 region has the DNA TGTGCCAGCAGTAAGGGGGGGGGTGGTTTGTACGAGCAGTACTTC. This codes for CASSKGGGGLYEQYF.

This clone was seen a few times. This chain links TRBV15 with TRBJ1-2, with no clear D. CDR3 length equals 14 residues. Germline CDR1 LNHNV, CDR2 YYDKDF (reference sequence). Between the trimmed V and J ends, which lost 0 bases and 4 bases, there was a span of 9 bases. This CDR3 reads CATSRDAGGYGYTF. The CDR3 bases are TGTGCCACCAGCAGAGATGCCGGTGGCTATGGCTACACCTTC.

This clone occurred a few times. The CDR3 nucleotides read TGTGCCAGCACCCCGGGGGGGGGCAGAGGCTACACCTTC. Its protein is CASTPGGGRGYTF. The chain carries TRBV28 and TRBJ1-2; a possible D gene is TRBD1 (6 bases). Per germline, CDR1 MDHEN and CDR2 SYDVKM. The CDR3 has 13 amino acids. Deletions cut 7 bases from V and 8 bases from J, with 17 bases between.

This clone was recorded once. The chain links TRBV28 to TRBJ2-7, with a possible D match to TRBD2 (5 bases). The CDR3 totals 13 residues. Trimming took off 5 bases at V and 0 bases at J, with 8 bases between the two ends. In germline, CDR1 is MDHEN, CDR2 SYDVKM. The CDR3 spells CASSSGNSYEQYF. DNA for the CDR3: TGTGCCAGCAGTAGCGGCAACTCCTACGAGCAGTACTTC.

The V call is TRBV11-3, the J call TRBJ2-3; 9 nucleotides line up with TRBD2. This CDR3 is built from 13 residues. After removal of 4 bases from V and 5 bases from J, the junction contained 1 base not matched to a gene. CDR1 and CDR2 from the germline V gene are SGHNT and YENEEA. The CDR3 bases are TGTGCCAGCAGCTCGACTAGCGGAGATACGCAGTATTTT. Translating gives CASSSTSGDTQYF.

This CDR3 is CASSVGGGQEPYEQYF. CDR3 DNA: TGTGCCAGCAGCGTAGGGGGGGGACAGGAACCATACGAGCAGTACTTC. The V gene is TRBV9, the J gene TRBJ2-7; D perhaps matches TRBD1 (8 bases). Germline-derived CDR1 and CDR2 are SGDLS and YYNGEE. V lost 0 bases and J 4 bases, leaving 17 bases between the germline ends. This CDR3 is 16 amino acids long.

The chain recombines TRBV7-6 with TRBJ1-2, with 10 bases lining up with TRBD1. Germline-derived CDR1 and CDR2 are SGHVS and FNYEAQ. Trimming at V came to 3 bases and at J to 7 bases, leaving 5 bases not matched to a gene. The CDR3 is 14 residues long. CDR3 sequence (DNA): TGTGCCAGCAGCTTGGACAGGGGGAAAGTTGGCTACACCTTC. As protein: CASSLDRGKVGYTF. The full variable domain, in which reference TRBV7-6 and TRBJ1-2 provide the parts outside the CDR3, is GAGVSQSPRYKVTKRGQDVALRCDPISGHVSLYWYRQALGQGPEFLTYFNYEAQQDKSGLPNDRFSAERPEGSISTLTIQRTEQRDSAMYRCASSLDRGKVGYTFGSGTRLTVV.

The chain links TRBV7-2 to TRBJ1-1; TRBD1 might be the D (6 bases). This CDR3 has 14 amino acids. Per germline, CDR1 SGHTA and CDR2 FQGNSA. Trimming pared 1 base from V and 3 bases from J, leaving 9 bases between. CDR3 sequence reads: CASSLDQGHTEAFF. For the CDR3, the DNA is TGTGCCAGCAGCTTAGATCAGGGGCACACTGAAGCTTTCTTT. Filled out from reference TRBV7-2 and TRBJ1-1, the complete variable domain reads GAGVSQSPSNKVTEKGKDVELRCDPISGHTALYWYRQSLGQGLEFLIYFQGNSAPDKSGLPSDRFSAERTGGSVSTLTIQRTQQEDSAVYLCASSLDQGHTEAFFGQGTRLTVV.

This clone was seen more than once but under ten times. The chain has TRBV7-9 and TRBJ2-1; 10 bases are shared with TRBD2. Germline CDR1 is SEHNR and CDR2 is FQNEAQ (reference sequence). Trimming removed 1 base from V and 8 bases from J; junction bases left unmatched: 8. The CDR3 spans 16 residues. The CDR3 spells CASSLGRLAGVDEQFF. DNA of the CDR3: TGTGCCAGCAGCTTAGGTCGGCTAGCGGGAGTTGATGAGCAGTTCTTC.

The chain recombines TRBV15 with TRBJ1-1; 7 bases are shared with TRBD1. The CDR3 has 15 amino acids. V lost 4 bases and J lost 1; bases outside the gene matches: 6. CDR1 LNHNV and CDR2 YYDKDF come from the germline V gene (reference sequence). Written as DNA, the CDR3 is TGTGCCACCAGCACCAGGACAGGCGAGAACACTGAAGCTTTCTTT. It specifies CATSTRTGENTEAFF.

V gene TRBV14 combines with J gene TRBJ2-1; the D gene is possibly TRBD2 (7 bases). Germline V lookup: CDR1 SGHDN, CDR2 FVKESK. The CDR3 spans 17 residues. The V and J ends lost 2 bases and 12 bases respectively, with 26 bases between them. The chain's CDR3 is CASSQRGGREPHTGQFF. The CDR3 DNA reads as TGTGCCAGCAGCCAAAGAGGGGGGCGGGAGCCCCACACGGGGCAGTTCTTC.

On this clone: The identical CDR3 is also encoded by other nucleotide sequences in the sample. The chain has TRBV5-1 and TRBJ2-7; perhaps TRBD2 as D (5 bases). The CDR3 has 13 residues. The V and J ends lost 2 bases and 2 bases respectively, with 8 bases between them. Germline-derived CDR1 and CDR2 are SGHRS and YFSETQ. The CDR3 region has the DNA TGCGCCAGCAGCTTAGGCGGGCCCTACGAGCAGTACTTC. As protein: CASSLGGPYEQYF.

V gene TRBV4-1 combines with J gene TRBJ2-1; 11 nucleotides align to TRBD2. This CDR3 has 17 amino acids. Germline V gene data show CDR1 as MGHRA and CDR2 as YSYEKL. The V segment lost 1 base and the J segment 4 bases; nucleotides outside the gene matches: 6. CDR3 loop: CASSQGPTSGGYNEQFF. The DNA for the CDR3 is TGCGCCAGCAGCCAAGGCCCCACTAGCGGGGGTTACAATGAGCAGTTCTTC.

The table lists this clone with a few counts. The rearrangement links TRBV7-3 to TRBJ2-1; a possible D gene is TRBD2 (6 bases). From germline, CDR1 is SGHTA and CDR2 FQGTGA. V gave up 1 base and J gave up 6 bases, with 13 bases separating them. The CDR3 has 15 residues. CDR3 DNA sequence: TGTGCCAGCAGCTTAATGGCGGGAAAAGGCAATGAGCAGTTCTTC. Amino acids: CASSLMAGKGNEQFF.

The chain has TRBV30 and TRBJ2-7; 7 positions agree with TRBD1. CDR1 is GTSNPN and CDR2 is SVGIG in the germline V gene (reference sequence). The CDR3 is made up of 14 amino acids. J lost 0 bases, V lost 4 bases, and 6 bases had no gene match. CDR3 nucleotides: TGTGCCTGGATACAGGGGTTTCCCTCCTACGAGCAGTACTTC. Translating gives CAWIQGFPSYEQYF.

The chain uses TRBV20-1 and TRBJ2-1, with D possibly matching TRBD2 (5 bases). The germline V gene encodes CDR1 DFQATT and CDR2 SNEGSKA (reference sequence). The CDR3 is made up of 11 amino acids. V was pared by 3 bases and J by 8 bases, with 8 bases between. For the CDR3, the DNA is TGCAGTGCTAGGGGTAGCGATGAGCAGTTCTTC. Translated, it gives CSARGSDEQFF.

The CDR3: CASSEAPGWSYEQYF. The CDR3 DNA sequence: TGTGCCAGCAGCGAGGCCCCGGGGTGGTCCTACGAGCAGTACTTC. The rearrangement uses TRBV9 and TRBJ2-7, with D maybe TRBD2 (5 bases). The CDR3 has 15 amino acids. CDR1 is SGDLS and CDR2 is YYNGEE in the germline V gene. V dropped 3 bases and J dropped 1 base, with 14 bases sitting between them.

The genes are TRBV4-3 and TRBJ2-3; TRBD2 agrees at 9 bases. This CDR3 is 16 amino acids long. V lost 4 bases and J lost 5; bases outside the gene matches: 10. Germline V gene lookup returns CDR1 LGHNA and CDR2 YSLEER. CDR3 region: CASSPYPGLAIDTQYF. As DNA, the CDR3 is TGCGCCAGCAGCCCCTATCCGGGACTAGCAATAGATACGCAGTATTTT.

DNA of the CDR3: TGTGCCAGCAGCAATTGGGAGGCAGAAGCCTCCTACAATGAGCAGTTCTTC. Its protein is CASSNWEAEASYNEQFF. This chain joins TRBV5-6 and TRBJ2-1; a weak D match, TRBD2 (6 bases). Germline V gene lookup returns CDR1 SGHDT and CDR2 YYEEEE. The CDR3 extends over 17 amino acids. V was pared by 4 bases and J by 0 bases, with 17 bases between.

This clone was counted only a few times. The V and J genes are TRBV30 and TRBJ2-5; TRBD2 might be the D (7 bases). The CDR3 loop spans 14 amino acids. The V gene's germline CDR1 is GTSNPN and CDR2 SVGIG (reference sequence). V gave up 6 bases and J gave up 6 bases, with 20 bases separating them. CDR3 coding DNA: TGTGCCTGTGGGGGGGCAGGGGAAGTAAAGACCCAGTACTTC. The encoded protein is CACGGAGEVKTQYF.